Listed below are T cell receptor beta chains from one sample, sequenced in a study of OX40 agonist ivuxolimab in advanced cancers. The table came from immunoSEQ multiplex PCR; TCRdb's copy has only in-frame clones and leaves some out. The profile covers roughly 46,000 clones, with about 88% appearing a single time and 55% to 60% taken by the ten largest. The source material was CD4+ or CD8+ T cells sorted from blood, sampled in a trial of the OX40 agonist ivuxolimab. These receptors originate from an adult with an advanced solid tumor such as melanoma, head and neck, liver or kidney cancer. The CDR3 runs from the conserved cysteine through the conserved F or W. Fields, in order: V gene, J gene, CDR3 protein.

>TRBV18|TRBJ1-1
CASSSYHDLRAEAFF
>TRBV25-1|TRBJ2-5
CASSMSGGLAETQYF
>TRBV11-2|TRBJ2-2
CASSLGAQRGVNTGELFF
>TRBV7-9|TRBJ2-7
CASSLQPATYEQYF
>TRBV5-1|TRBJ2-2
CASAPRGGVGTGELFF
>TRBV25-1|TRBJ1-4
CASSDKPPNEKLFF
>TRBV29-1|TRBJ2-3
CSDRMTGGLTDTQYF
>TRBV18|TRBJ1-1
CASSLYQGEDTEAFF
>TRBV19|TRBJ2-1
CASSAGTSAYNEQFF
>TRBV5-4|TRBJ2-2
CASGTANTGELFF
>TRBV18|TRBJ1-2
CASSPPDYYGYTF
>TRBV5-6|TRBJ1-1
CASGSWGEDTEAFF
>TRBV2|TRBJ1-3
CASRRQGNTIYF
>TRBV7-6|TRBJ2-1
CASSYTSGGAGEQFF
>TRBV27|TRBJ2-7
CASSSRLPGTGGARGEQYF
>TRBV14|TRBJ2-3
CASSQILADTQYF
>TRBV5-1|TRBJ1-2
CASSLVPGNGYTF
>TRBV6-7|TRBJ2-1
CASSYRGDHGDHEQFF
>TRBV5-5|TRBJ1-1
CASSWTVNTEAFF
>TRBV10-3|TRBJ2-1
CAISPYAGEQFF
>TRBV6-5|TRBJ2-2
CASSYSSYTGELFF
>TRBV4-2|TRBJ2-5
CASSQGSETQYF
>TRBV5-1|TRBJ1-1
CASSLATGINTEAFF
>TRBV25-1|TRBJ2-1
CASTGASGGHNFYNEQFF
>TRBV21-1|TRBJ2-3
CASSKGPSGGSSTDTQYF
>TRBV18|TRBJ1-1
CASSGQEKNTEAFF
>TRBV5-4|TRBJ2-5
CASSSNQGQQETQYF
>TRBV28|TRBJ2-7
CASSPRVGGTDF
>TRBV11-3|TRBJ2-2
CASSSRDSPPGELFF
>TRBV7-9|TRBJ2-2
CASSFRDRLLTGELFF
>TRBV28|TRBJ2-5
CASSSISRETQYF
>TRBV2|TRBJ1-2
CASRPVRGFYGYTF
>TRBV6-1|TRBJ1-1
CASSDEGIMNTEAFF
>TRBV7-9|TRBJ2-7
CASSSQTGTGGYEQYF
>TRBV6-6|TRBJ2-7
CASSPDRVYEQYF
>TRBV7-2|TRBJ1-6
CASSLAGLGSPLHF
>TRBV2|TRBJ2-7
CASLGQSLTDYEQYF
>TRBV28|TRBJ1-2
CASSFFLRDRAPYGYTF
>TRBV19|TRBJ1-5
CASSAGQFQPQHF
>TRBV5-4|TRBJ2-7
CASSRGGVGTYEQYF
>TRBV15|TRBJ2-5
CATSSFRGGETQYF
>TRBV6-8|TRBJ2-2
CASRSQAGELFF
>TRBV7-2|TRBJ1-5
CASSEQGAGQPQHF
>TRBV2|TRBJ2-4
CASRGSDRPLQYF
>TRBV6-1|TRBJ2-6
CASSGRDRGDGANVLTF
>TRBV7-6|TRBJ2-3
CASSLGSPRDTQYF
>TRBV2|TRBJ2-1
CASSETSGRNEQFF
>TRBV18|TRBJ1-1
CASSLVDRRSEAFF
>TRBV5-1|TRBJ2-3
CASTRESGTDTQYF
>TRBV7-2|TRBJ2-1
CASSFDPAGEQFF
>TRBV5-6|TRBJ2-7
CASSGRLSYEQYF
>TRBV27|TRBJ2-1
CASSYSAGGSYNEQFF
>TRBV14|TRBJ2-1
CASSPGAYNEQFF